This T cell receptor (beta chain) was observed in a study of blood T cell repertoires in COVID-19. The data were produced by immunoSEQ multiplex PCR, yet TCRdb's version contains in-frame clones alone and is incomplete. The table lists about 260,000 clones, more than 80% of them singletons, with over 3.5% in the top ten. Germline V gives CDR1 SGHRS, CDR2 YFSETQ. The V segment lost 0 bases and the J segment 11 bases; nucleotides outside the gene matches: 6. There are 14 residues in the CDR3. The V and J genes are TRBV5-1 and TRBJ2-1, with 9 bases matching TRBD1. The source material was peripheral blood. The TCR was taken from a middle-aged woman with acute or convalescent COVID-19. DNA of the CDR3: TGCGCCAGCAGCTTGGCCTCGGACAGGGGCAAGCAGTTCTTC. The encoded protein is CASSLASDRGKQFF.